Each of the 2 T cell receptor beta chains below was sequenced from the same sample in a study of T cell responses to AZD1222 COVID-19 vaccine. The table came from immunoSEQ multiplex PCR; TCRdb's copy has only in-frame clones and leaves some out. The table shows some 150,000 clones, with approximately 85% occurring only once. This material consisted of peripheral blood, taken 28 days after the second dose of the MenACWY control vaccine. These TCRs come from an adult who received the MenACWY meningococcal vaccine as a control.

The chain combines TRBV19 with TRBJ1-2; D is unclear. V was pared by 6 bases and J by 8 bases, with 13 bases between. Germline loops: CDR1 LNHDA, CDR2 SQIVND (reference sequence). This CDR3 region has 12 residues. The CDR3 region is CASRGLGRGYTF. CDR3 sequence (DNA): TGTGCCAGTAGGGGGTTAGGAAGGGGCTACACCTTC.

This sequence joins TRBV6-1 and TRBJ2-7; weak D call: TRBD2 (5 bases). CDR1 is MNHNS and CDR2 is SASEGT in the germline V gene. The CDR3 length is 14 residues. Deletions cut 3 bases from V and 2 bases from J, with 11 bases between. The CDR3 sequence: CASSDRGKTYEQYV. DNA of the CDR3: TGTGCCAGCAGTGACCGAGGGAAGACCTACGAGCAGTACGTC.